One sample yielded the 19 T cell receptor beta chains listed below, sequenced in a study of control samples from healthy donors and cancer patients. Profiled with immunoSEQ multiplex PCR; TCRdb holds only in-frame clones, not every one. The profile shows roughly 98,000 clones, about four fifths of them singletons. The sample was blood. The source of these receptors is an older woman in good health.

The V gene is TRBV6-5, the J gene TRBJ2-1, with 7 bases that match TRBD2. CDR1 is MNHEY and CDR2 is SVGAGI in the germline V gene. V dropped 3 bases and J dropped 9; count of bases not matched to a gene: 8. The CDR3 covers 14 residues. The CDR3 loop reads CASSYRLAGTEQFF. The DNA for the CDR3 is TGTGCCAGCAGTTATAGACTAGCAGGTACTGAGCAGTTCTTC.

This rearrangement joins TRBV5-4 to TRBJ2-7; possibly TRBD1 or TRBD2 for D (5 bases each). Germline-derived CDR1 and CDR2 are SGHNT and YYREEE (reference sequence). Deletions cut 4 bases from V and 1 base from J, with 6 bases between. The CDR3 spans 12 residues. The CDR3 nucleotides are TGTGCCAGCAGCGGGGGTTCCTACGAGCAGTACTTC. Translated: CASSGGSYEQYF.

This chain links TRBV7-2 with TRBJ2-1, with a tentative D call TRBD2 (5 bases). Trimming cost V 5 bases and J 8 bases, with 13 bases left between them. There are 13 residues in the CDR3. Germline CDR1 SGHTA, CDR2 FQGNSA. For the CDR3, the DNA is TGTGCCAGCAGCCAACGACTGGAGGATGAGCAGTTCTTC. Protein product: CASSQRLEDEQFF.

The gene calls are TRBV11-2 and TRBJ1-2; D uncertain. V lost 5 bases and J lost 0, with 7 bases in between. Germline CDR1 is SGHAT and CDR2 is FQNNGV. The CDR3 runs 13 residues. The CDR3 loop is CASSQTANYGYTF. CDR3 sequence (DNA): TGTGCCAGCAGCCAGACCGCTAACTATGGCTACACCTTC.

The chain carries TRBV5-4 and TRBJ1-1, with D possibly being TRBD1 (5 bases). Trimming removed 4 bases from V and 2 bases from J, with 15 bases in between. The length of the CDR3 is 15 residues. Looked up from germline, CDR1 is SGHNT and CDR2 is YYREEE (reference sequence). CDR3 bases: TGTGCCAGCAGCCCCCCCTGGGGCGTAAACACTGAAGCTTTCTTT. It encodes CASSPPWGVNTEAFF.

J is TRBJ1-2 and V is TRBV6-5, with D possibly TRBD1 on 6 matching bases. The CDR3 totals 12 residues. Trimming shortened V by 8 bases and J by 7 bases, and 14 bases separated the two germline ends. CDR1 is MNHEY, CDR2 SVGAGI, per germline. The CDR3 here is CASEVRGSGYTF. CDR3 in DNA: TGTGCCAGCGAGGTCAGGGGCTCTGGCTACACCTTC.

J is TRBJ1-5 and V is TRBV6-5, with no clear D. The CDR3 has 13 residues. The V end lost 10 bases, the J end lost 0 bases, and 10 bases lay between the germline ends. Germline V gene lookup returns CDR1 MNHEY and CDR2 SVGAGI. CDR3 DNA: TGTGCCACCGTTGTCGATAGCAATCAGCCCCAGCATTTT. Translating it yields CATVVDSNQPQHF.

V usage is TRBV14 and J usage is TRBJ1-2; D remains unclear. This CDR3 has 14 residues. The germline V gene encodes CDR1 SGHDN and CDR2 FVKESK. The ends were cut back, 0 bases at V and 8 bases at J, with 13 bases in the middle. CDR3 nucleotide sequence: TGTGCCAGCAGCCAAGATCTAACCATTGGGGGCTACACCTTC. Translating it yields CASSQDLTIGGYTF.

This chain uses TRBV5-4 with TRBJ2-6; 7 bases fit TRBD1. Germline CDR1 reads SGHNT; CDR2 reads YYREEE (reference sequence). The CDR3 extends over 15 amino acids. V lost 0 bases, J lost 3 bases, and 0 bases stayed unmatched. This CDR3 reads CASSLGQGGANVLTF. Written as DNA, the CDR3 is TGTGCCAGCAGCTTGGGACAGGGTGGGGCCAACGTCCTGACTTTC.

This clone was recorded only once. V gene TRBV10-3 combines with J gene TRBJ2-5; D is possibly TRBD2 (6 bases). With 0 bases removed from V and 2 bases from J, the gap between germline ends came to 7 bases. The CDR3 is 14 amino acids. From germline, CDR1 is ENHRY and CDR2 SYGVKD. CDR3 nucleotides: TGTGCCATCAGTGAGTCTAGCGGACAAGAGACCCAGTACTTC. It is translated as CAISESSGQETQYF.

This clone was seen more than once but under ten times. V and J are TRBV28 and TRBJ2-2, with D perhaps TRBD1 or TRBD2 (5 bases each). The germline gives CDR1 MDHEN, CDR2 SYDVKM. The CDR3 is 13 residues long. Trimming left V 8 bases short and J 9 bases short, with 16 bases between. Here the CDR3 reads CASWMGVTRELFF. The CDR3 DNA reads as TGTGCCAGCTGGATGGGGGTAACGCGGGAGCTGTTTTTT.

The J gene is TRBJ2-1, the V gene TRBV5-1; 10 bases match TRBD2. The V and J ends lost 4 bases and 10 bases, in that order; junction bases with no gene match: 5. There are 13 residues in the CDR3. CDR1 and CDR2 from the germline V gene are SGHRS and YFSETQ. CDR3 nucleotides: TGCGCCAGCAGCGTGGGACTAGCGAACGAGCAGTTCTTC. Translated: CASSVGLANEQFF. Variable domain in full (rest from reference TRBV5-1 and TRBJ2-1): KAGVTQTPRYLIKTRGQQVTLSCSPISGHRSVSWYQQTPGQGLQFLFEYFSETQRNKGNFPGRFSGRQFSNSRSEMNVSTLELGDSALYLCASSVGLANEQFFGPGTRLTVL.

The J gene is TRBJ2-2, the V gene TRBV28; D is uncertain. V lost 6 bases and J 4 bases, leaving 9 bases between the germline ends. Per germline, CDR1 MDHEN and CDR2 SYDVKM. The CDR3 runs to 13 residues. The CDR3: CASRRESTGELFF. The DNA for the CDR3 is TGTGCCAGCAGACGAGAAAGCACCGGGGAGCTGTTTTTT.

The chain employs TRBV7-2 and TRBJ2-3, with D hard to call. The germline V gene has CDR1 SGHTA and CDR2 FQGNSA. Trimming left V 0 bases short and J 0 bases short, with 1 base between. The CDR3 runs 13 residues. The CDR3 sequence: CASSLASTDTQYF. DNA of the CDR3: TGTGCCAGCAGCTTAGCTAGCACAGATACGCAGTATTTT.

The chain uses TRBV7-2 and TRBJ1-5; no clear D. The CDR3 is made up of 13 amino acids. CDR1 and CDR2 (germline): SGHTA, FQGNSA. Between the trimmed V and J ends, which lost 1 base and 4 bases, there was a span of 5 bases. CDR3: CASSLVRNQPQHF. CDR3 coding DNA: TGTGCCAGCAGCTTAGTTCGGAATCAGCCCCAGCATTTT.

This clone was counted a single time. The chain joins TRBV18 to TRBJ2-6; possible D gene TRBD2, 6 bases. The V end was cut by 0 bases, the J end by 8 bases, with 14 bases between. The germline CDR1 and CDR2 sequences are KGHSH and LQKENI. The CDR3 length is 16 residues. The CDR3, as DNA: TGTGCCAGCTCACCACCGACCGGGGGTGATACCAACGTCCTGACTTTC. As protein: CASSPPTGGDTNVLTF.

The chain joins TRBV18 to TRBJ2-7, with TRBD1 identical over 9 bases. Trimming removed 3 bases from V and 5 bases from J; junction bases left unmatched: 5. CDR1 is KGHSH, CDR2 LQKENI, per germline. The CDR3 runs to 14 residues. The CDR3 is CASSPRTGADEQYF. The CDR3, as DNA: TGTGCCAGCTCACCGAGGACAGGGGCTGACGAGCAGTACTTC.

The V gene is TRBV10-1, the J gene TRBJ2-2; a weak D match, TRBD2 (5 bases). Germline V gene lookup returns CDR1 WNHNN and CDR2 SYGVQD (reference sequence). V was clipped by 4 bases and J by 2 bases, with 11 bases between them. The CDR3 covers 15 residues. The CDR3 reads CASSVATGNTGELFF. CDR3 nucleotide sequence: TGCGCCAGCAGTGTAGCGACGGGTAACACCGGGGAGCTGTTTTTT.

The chain links TRBV5-6 to TRBJ1-2, with 8 positions matching TRBD1. The CDR3 runs 11 residues. V lost 5 bases and J lost 10; bases outside the gene matches: 4. Germline CDR1 and CDR2: SGHDT and YYEEEE. The CDR3 is CASSSDRDYTF. The CDR3 coding sequence is TGTGCCAGCAGTTCGGACAGGGACTACACCTTC.